This is a list of T cell receptor beta chains from one sample in a study of identical twins. Using its own MiXCR run on the 5' RACE reads, TCRdb lists one record per CDR3 protein. The sample comprises 470,000 or so distinct CDR3 sequences, approximately 24% of which are singletons, and over 2.5% rests with the top ten. The data also belong to a second study, concerning T cells expressing NK-cell markers.

The sequencing sample was made of CD4+ T cells sorted from blood. The receptors derive from a woman between 18 and 29 years old in good health. CDR3s include the opening cysteine and the closing phenylalanine or tryptophan. Fields, in order: CDR3 length, D gene, clone size, J gene, V gene, CDR3 protein, CDR3 DNA. The D gene is left open where the match is weak. Rows may omit the clone size; those that give it use once, few, many or a size class.

>13|TRBD1|.|TRBJ1-1|TRBV12-3/TRBV12-4
CASSKGADTEAFF
TGTGCCAGCAGTAAGGGGGCCGACACTGAAGCTTTCTTT
>15|TRBD1|few|TRBJ2-1|TRBV20-1
CSARDLRDSYNEQFF
TGCAGTGCTAGAGATCTTCGGGACAGCTACAATGAGCAGTTCTTC
>16|TRBD2|few|TRBJ2-3|TRBV4-2
CASSQQGGGAPDTQYF
TGTGCCAGCAGCCAACAGGGCGGGGGGGCCCCAGATACGCAGTATTTT
>13|.|.|TRBJ1-5|TRBV2
CASKGRSNQPQHF
TGTGCCAGCAAGGGACGGAGCAATCAGCCCCAGCATTTT
>14|.|.|TRBJ1-1|TRBV7-9
CASSLQSGNTEAFF
TGTGCCAGCAGCTTACAATCAGGGAATACTGAAGCTTTCTTT
>15|.|few|TRBJ1-3|TRBV7-2
CASSSDRSSGNTIYF
TGTGCCAGCAGCTCGGATAGGAGTTCTGGAAACACCATATATTTT
>12|.|.|TRBJ2-2|TRBV11-2
CASRAESGELFF
TGTGCCAGCAGGGCCGAGTCCGGGGAGCTGTTTTTT
>14|.|.|TRBJ1-4|TRBV5-5
CASSLSPLDEKLFF
TGTGCCAGCAGCTTGAGTCCGCTGGATGAAAAACTGTTTTTT
>13|.|.|TRBJ1-2|TRBV12-3/TRBV12-4
CASSLPEQRGYTF
TGTGCCAGCAGCCTCCCCGAGCAGCGAGGCTACACCTTC
>13|.|few|TRBJ1-5|TRBV2
CASSEPGIRPQHF
TGTGCCAGCAGTGAACCCGGAATAAGGCCCCAGCATTTT
>13|.|few|TRBJ1-1|TRBV6-5
CASSYPLGTEAFF
TGTGCCAGCAGTTACCCCTTGGGGACTGAAGCTTTCTTT
>14|.|.|TRBJ2-7|TRBV20-1
CSAREAPGPYEQYF
TGCAGTGCTAGAGAAGCGCCGGGGCCTTACGAGCAGTACTTC
>16|TRBD2|few|TRBJ2-2|TRBV7-9
CASSYGGGPNTGELFF
TGTGCCAGCAGCTACGGGGGAGGGCCTAACACCGGGGAGCTGTTTTTT
>17|.|once|TRBJ2-1|TRBV6-1
CASRGGGPSGSYNEQFF
TGTGCCAGCAGAGGGGGAGGGCCCTCGGGCTCCTACAATGAGCAGTTCTTC
>15|.|.|TRBJ1-1|TRBV7-9
CASSLGRPMNTEAFF
TGTGCCAGCAGCTTGGGGCGGCCCATGAACACTGAAGCTTTCTTT
>16|TRBD2|.|TRBJ2-1|TRBV18
CASSRGNSGRYNEQFF
TGTGCCAGCTCACGAGGCAATAGCGGGAGGTACAATGAGCAGTTCTTC
>15|.|.|TRBJ1-2|TRBV20-1
CSARANTGNSYGYTF
TGCAGTGCTAGAGCAAATACAGGGAACTCCTATGGCTACACCTTC
>17|TRBD2|.|TRBJ2-7|TRBV5-1
CASTPPTSGRATYEQYF
TGCGCCAGCACCCCCCCCACTAGCGGGAGGGCAACCTACGAGCAGTACTTC
>12|.|few|TRBJ2-1|TRBV27
CAIRSTYNEQFF
TGTGCCATCCGGAGCACCTACAATGAGCAGTTCTTC
>14|.|.|TRBJ1-1|TRBV7-9
CASSLRADYTEAFF
TGTGCCAGCAGCTTGAGGGCGGATTACACTGAAGCTTTCTTT
>15|TRBD1|.|TRBJ1-4|TRBV20-1
CSAPAGTGWREKLFF
TGCAGTGCTCCCGCCGGGACAGGGTGGAGGGAAAAACTGTTTTTT
>16|TRBD2|.|TRBJ2-1|TRBV7-9
CASSFGLAGVSNEQFF
TGTGCCAGCAGCTTTGGACTAGCGGGAGTGAGCAATGAGCAGTTCTTC
>16|.|.|TRBJ2-1|TRBV4-2
CASSQGAGASYNEQFF
TGTGCCAGCAGCCAAGGGGCGGGGGCATCCTACAATGAGCAGTTCTTC
>15|TRBD2|few|TRBJ2-7|TRBV20-1
CSANPTSGRSYEQYF
TGCAGTGCGAATCCCACTAGCGGGAGATCCTACGAGCAGTACTTC
>13|.|few|TRBJ2-7|TRBV25-1
CASSLPGTEEQYF
TGTGCCAGCAGTCTCCCCGGGACCGAGGAGCAGTACTTC
>15|.|.|TRBJ2-5|TRBV20-1
CSARDRGSGSETQYF
TGCAGTGCTAGAGATCGCGGTAGCGGATCAGAGACCCAGTACTTC
>12|.|.|TRBJ1-5|TRBV7-2
CASSNLNQPQHF
TGTGCCAGCAGCAACCTAAATCAGCCCCAGCATTTT
>15|.|.|TRBJ2-3|TRBV18
CASSPGQLGTDTQYF
TGTGCCAGCTCACCAGGACAGTTGGGAACAGATACGCAGTATTTT
>15|.|few|TRBJ1-1|TRBV5-1
CASSLDGGPDTEAFF
TGCGCCAGCAGCTTGGACGGGGGACCCGACACTGAAGCTTTCTTT
>8|.|.|TRBJ1-1|TRBV29-1
CSVDEAFF
TGCAGCGTTGACGAAGCTTTCTTT
>14|TRBD1|.|TRBJ2-3|TRBV5-1
CASGTGFLTDTQYF
TGCGCCAGCGGGACAGGGTTCCTCACAGATACGCAGTATTTT
>14|.|.|TRBJ1-5|TRBV6-2/TRBV6-3
CASSRQAINQPQHF
TGTGCCAGCAGTCGGCAGGCGATCAATCAGCCCCAGCATTTT
>16|.|.|TRBJ2-3|TRBV18
CASSPLGLDKADTQYF
TGTGCCAGCTCACCGCTTGGGCTAGATAAAGCAGATACGCAGTATTTT
>14|TRBD2|.|TRBJ2-2|TRBV6-1
CASLGGEISGELFF
TGTGCCAGTTTGGGGGGGGAAATCTCCGGGGAGCTGTTTTTT
>18|TRBD2|few|TRBJ2-1|TRBV4-3
CASSHALHTSGSINEQFF
TGCGCCAGCAGCCACGCGCTGCATACTAGCGGGAGTATAAATGAGCAGTTCTTC
>15|.|.|TRBJ2-1|TRBV7-2
CASSPATGLFNEQFF
TGTGCCAGCAGCCCTGCTACGGGACTCTTCAATGAGCAGTTCTTC
>11|.|.|TRBJ2-1|TRBV10-3
CAITAYNEQFF
TGTGCCATCACCGCCTACAATGAGCAGTTCTTC
>14|.|.|TRBJ2-1|TRBV5-1
CASKGQGRYNEQFF
TGCGCCAGCAAGGGGCAGGGCCGATACAATGAGCAGTTCTTC
>15|.|once|TRBJ2-7|TRBV14
CASSLESGYSYEQYF
TGTGCCAGCAGCCTAGAGAGCGGATACTCCTACGAGCAGTACTTC
>15|TRBD2|few|TRBJ2-1|TRBV11-2
CASSLGSGGGNEQFF
TGTGCCAGCAGCTTGGGCTCGGGGGGAGGGAATGAGCAGTTCTTC
>13|.|few|TRBJ1-1|TRBV10-3
CAISAEPGGEAFF
TGTGCCATCAGTGCGGAGCCCGGGGGTGAAGCTTTCTTT
>13|.|few|TRBJ1-1|TRBV7-9
CASSSGDYLRAFF
TGTGCCAGCAGCTCAGGAGACTACCTGAGGGCTTTCTTT
>16|.|few|TRBJ2-7|TRBV6-2/TRBV6-3
CASTNGGGPHRYEQYF
TGTGCCAGCACCAACGGAGGAGGGCCCCACCGCTACGAGCAGTACTTC
>12|.|few|TRBJ2-1|TRBV7-7
CASSLLAGEQFF
TGTGCCAGCAGCTTACTAGCTGGTGAGCAGTTCTTC
>12|.|few|TRBJ2-3|TRBV12-3/TRBV12-4
CASSLTDTAQYF
TGTGCCAGCAGTTTAACCGACACAGCGCAGTATTTT
>15|.|.|TRBJ1-6|TRBV4-2
CASSQVPGGNSPLHF
TGTGCCAGCAGCCAAGTTCCGGGTGGCAATTCACCCCTCCACTTT
>15|.|few|TRBJ1-6|TRBV6-5
CASSYTGRGNSPLHF
TGTGCCAGCAGTTACACGGGACGGGGGAATTCACCCCTCCACTTT
>18|.|many|TRBJ1-6|TRBV6-5
CASSYFLGRSSYNSPLHF
TGTGCCAGCAGTTACTTTTTAGGAAGGAGCTCCTATAATTCACCCCTCCACTTT
>14|.|.|TRBJ2-7|TRBV20-1
CSARVGARGYEQYF
TGCAGTGCTAGGGTAGGGGCGAGGGGCTACGAGCAGTACTTC
>14|TRBD2|few|TRBJ2-1|TRBV4-1
CASKVAGGQDEQFF
TGCGCCAGCAAGGTAGCGGGGGGGCAGGATGAGCAGTTCTTC
>15|.|.|TRBJ2-3|TRBV11-2
CASSLKGEPTNTQYF
TGTGCCAGCAGCTTAAAGGGTGAACCGACAAATACGCAGTATTTT
>14|.|.|TRBJ2-4|TRBV20-1
CSARVVNRENIQYF
TGCAGTGCTAGAGTTGTCAACAGAGAGAACATTCAGTACTTC
>17|TRBD2|.|TRBJ2-1|TRBV12-3/TRBV12-4
CASTRNWRGVSYNEQFF
TGTGCCAGCACCCGGAACTGGCGGGGGGTCTCCTACAATGAGCAGTTCTTC
>15|TRBD1|.|TRBJ1-5|TRBV23-1
CASRGAGGFNQPQHF
TGCGCCAGTCGAGGGGCAGGGGGCTTCAATCAGCCCCAGCATTTT
>14|TRBD2|few|TRBJ2-1|TRBV12-3/TRBV12-4
CASSLQRERNEQFF
TGTGCCAGCAGTTTGCAGCGGGAGAGGAATGAGCAGTTCTTC
>15|TRBD2|.|TRBJ2-3|TRBV20-1
CSANRLAGFEDTQYF
TGCAGTGCTAATCGACTAGCGGGGTTTGAAGATACGCAGTATTTT
>18|TRBD2|many|TRBJ2-1|TRBV20-1
CSARPAGLAGGSYNEQFF
TGCAGTGCTAGACCCGCGGGACTAGCGGGGGGAAGCTACAATGAGCAGTTCTTC
>17|TRBD2|.|TRBJ2-2|TRBV20-1
CSARTSGRNRGTGELFF
TGCAGTGCTAGGACTAGCGGGAGGAATAGGGGCACCGGGGAGCTGTTTTTT
>16|TRBD2|.|TRBJ2-2|TRBV20-1
CSARAPLARLAGELFF
TGCAGTGCTAGGGCTCCACTAGCGCGTTTGGCCGGGGAGCTGTTTTTT
>14|TRBD2|few|TRBJ2-1|TRBV20-1
CSASLVTSGSKQFF
TGCAGTGCTAGCTTGGTGACTAGCGGGTCTAAGCAGTTCTTC